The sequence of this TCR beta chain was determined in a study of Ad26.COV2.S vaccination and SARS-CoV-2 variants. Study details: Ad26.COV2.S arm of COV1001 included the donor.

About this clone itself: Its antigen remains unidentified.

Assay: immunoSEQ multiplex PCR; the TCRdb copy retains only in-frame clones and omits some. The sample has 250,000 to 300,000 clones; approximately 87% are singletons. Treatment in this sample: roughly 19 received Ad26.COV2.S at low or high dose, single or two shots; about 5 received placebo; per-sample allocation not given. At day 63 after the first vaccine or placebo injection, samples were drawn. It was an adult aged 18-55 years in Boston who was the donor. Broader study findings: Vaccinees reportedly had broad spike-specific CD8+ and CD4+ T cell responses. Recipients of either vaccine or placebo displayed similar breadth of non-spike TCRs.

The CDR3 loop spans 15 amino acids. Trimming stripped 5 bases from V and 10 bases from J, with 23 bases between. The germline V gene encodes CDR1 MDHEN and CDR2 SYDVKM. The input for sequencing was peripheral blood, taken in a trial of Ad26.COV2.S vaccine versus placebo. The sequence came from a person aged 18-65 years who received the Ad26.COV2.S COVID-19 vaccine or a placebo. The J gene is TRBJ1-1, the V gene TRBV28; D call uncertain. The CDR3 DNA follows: TGTGCCAGCAGTGATGATAACGGAGGTAACCGGGGAGCTTTCTTT. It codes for CASSDDNGGNRGAFF.